These T cell receptor beta chains were read from a single sample in a study of shared T cell receptors in the human thymus. TCRdb's copy holds only in-frame clones and misses some; the assay was immunoSEQ multiplex PCR. The repertoire holds approximately 730,000 clones, with 80% to 90% as singletons. These data were also reused for a study on human thymus T cells.

Sequences were obtained from thymocytes. The receptor source for this set is a girl less than two years old with a congenital heart defect. The CDR3 runs from the conserved cysteine through the conserved F or W. A D gene is named only where the DNA matches it firmly. Only some rows state a clone size, as once, few, many or a class for expanded clones.

clone size: .
CDR3 length: 16
D gene: .
V gene: TRBV2
J gene: TRBJ1-4
CDR3 protein: CASRPHWGDTNEKLFF
CDR3 DNA: TGTGCCAGCAGGCCCCATTGGGGGGACACTAATGAAAAACTGTTTTTT

clone size: .
CDR3 length: 13
D gene: .
V gene: TRBV4-3
J gene: TRBJ2-7
CDR3 protein: CASSQDVLYEQYF
CDR3 DNA: TGCGCCAGCAGCCAAGATGTACTTTACGAGCAGTACTTC

clone size: .
CDR3 length: 11
D gene: TRBD1
V gene: TRBV6-5
J gene: TRBJ2-7
CDR3 protein: CASGTVYEQYF
CDR3 DNA: TGTGCCAGCGGGACAGTCTACGAGCAGTACTTC

clone size: .
CDR3 length: 15
D gene: .
V gene: TRBV18
J gene: TRBJ1-1
CDR3 protein: CASSPSRAPFTEAFF
CDR3 DNA: TGTGCCAGCTCACCGTCGAGGGCCCCCTTTACTGAAGCTTTCTTT

clone size: .
CDR3 length: 16
D gene: TRBD1
V gene: TRBV14
J gene: TRBJ2-3
CDR3 protein: CASSNRTGGGTDTQYF
CDR3 DNA: TGTGCCAGCAGCAACCGGACAGGTGGGGGCACAGATACGCAGTATTTT

clone size: once
CDR3 length: 15
D gene: .
V gene: TRBV7-9
J gene: TRBJ2-1
CDR3 protein: CASSATGRSHNEQFF
CDR3 DNA: TGTGCCAGCAGCGCGACAGGGAGGTCCCACAATGAGCAGTTCTTC

clone size: .
CDR3 length: 19
D gene: .
V gene: TRBV5-6
J gene: TRBJ1-1
CDR3 protein: CASSLNYRAVEGRNTEAFF
CDR3 DNA: TGTGCCAGCAGCTTAAACTATAGGGCAGTCGAAGGGAGGAACACTGAAGCTTTCTTT

clone size: .
CDR3 length: 10
D gene: .
V gene: TRBV20-1
J gene: TRBJ1-2
CDR3 protein: CSGGDQGYTF
CDR3 DNA: TGCAGTGGGGGGGACCAAGGCTACACCTTC

clone size: .
CDR3 length: 12
D gene: .
V gene: TRBV7-2
J gene: TRBJ1-2
CDR3 protein: CASSLRGFGYTF
CDR3 DNA: TGTGCCAGCAGCTTACGGGGATTTGGCTACACCTTC

clone size: .
CDR3 length: 14
D gene: TRBD1
V gene: TRBV7-2
J gene: TRBJ2-1
CDR3 protein: CASSPTSTTGSQFF
CDR3 DNA: TGTGCCAGCAGCCCAACATCCACGACAGGGTCACAGTTCTTC

clone size: .
CDR3 length: 20
D gene: .
V gene: TRBV27
J gene: TRBJ2-5
CDR3 protein: CASSLKKGAGILLLGETQYF
CDR3 DNA: TGTGCCAGCAGTTTGAAAAAAGGTGCAGGGATCCTTCTATTGGGAGAGACCCAGTACTTC

clone size: .
CDR3 length: 14
D gene: .
V gene: TRBV6-5
J gene: TRBJ2-5
CDR3 protein: CASRSTGAGETQYF
CDR3 DNA: TGTGCCAGCAGATCCACAGGGGCGGGGGAGACCCAGTACTTC

clone size: once
CDR3 length: 13
D gene: .
V gene: TRBV13
J gene: TRBJ1-2
CDR3 protein: CASSLFRHYGYTF
CDR3 DNA: TGTGCCAGCAGCTTATTCAGGCACTATGGCTACACCTTC

clone size: .
CDR3 length: 15
D gene: .
V gene: TRBV27
J gene: TRBJ2-1
CDR3 protein: CASSLRGGAEDEQFF
CDR3 DNA: TGTGCCAGCAGTTTGCGAGGGGGGGCCGAGGATGAGCAGTTCTTC

clone size: .
CDR3 length: 13
D gene: TRBD1
V gene: TRBV7-9
J gene: TRBJ1-1
CDR3 protein: CASGAPGQGIAFF
CDR3 DNA: TGTGCCAGTGGGGCCCCGGGACAGGGAATAGCTTTCTTT

clone size: few
CDR3 length: 16
D gene: TRBD1
V gene: TRBV28
J gene: TRBJ1-2
CDR3 protein: CASSSHRGEFNYGYTF
CDR3 DNA: TGTGCCAGCAGTTCCCACAGGGGGGAGTTTAACTATGGCTACACCTTC

clone size: .
CDR3 length: 16
D gene: .
V gene: TRBV28
J gene: TRBJ1-2
CDR3 protein: CASSSSSEDCNYGYTF
CDR3 DNA: TGTGCCAGCAGTTCGTCCTCGGAGGATTGTAACTATGGCTACACCTTC

clone size: .
CDR3 length: 16
D gene: TRBD1
V gene: TRBV5-1
J gene: TRBJ2-7
CDR3 protein: CASSLGCDRGPEEQYF
CDR3 DNA: TGCGCCAGCAGCTTGGGGTGTGACAGGGGGCCGGAGGAGCAGTACTTC

clone size: .
CDR3 length: 15
D gene: .
V gene: TRBV6-6
J gene: TRBJ2-5
CDR3 protein: CASSYKGSSGETQYF
CDR3 DNA: TGTGCCAGCAGTTACAAGGGGTCCTCAGGGGAGACCCAGTACTTC

clone size: .
CDR3 length: 11
D gene: .
V gene: TRBV6-1
J gene: TRBJ1-4
CDR3 protein: CASRTQEKLFF
CDR3 DNA: TGTGCCAGCAGGACACAGGAAAAACTGTTTTTT

clone size: .
CDR3 length: 15
D gene: .
V gene: TRBV4-1
J gene: TRBJ1-6
CDR3 protein: CASSPSGGANSPLHF
CDR3 DNA: TGCGCCAGCAGCCCCTCGGGGGGTGCCAATTCACCCCTCCACTTT

clone size: .
CDR3 length: 17
D gene: TRBD1
V gene: TRBV7-9
J gene: TRBJ2-7
CDR3 protein: CASSFWSVQGVAYEQYF
CDR3 DNA: TGTGCCAGCAGCTTTTGGTCCGTCCAGGGGGTTGCGTACGAGCAGTACTTC

clone size: .
CDR3 length: 14
D gene: .
V gene: TRBV7-3
J gene: TRBJ2-7
CDR3 protein: CASSLMGGVDEQYF
CDR3 DNA: TGTGCCAGCAGCTTAATGGGGGGTGTGGACGAGCAGTACTTC

clone size: .
CDR3 length: 14
D gene: .
V gene: TRBV4-3
J gene: TRBJ1-6
CDR3 protein: CASSQGAGDSPLHF
CDR3 DNA: TGCGCCAGCAGCCAAGGTGCAGGGGACTCACCCCTCCACTTT

clone size: .
CDR3 length: 18
D gene: TRBD2
V gene: TRBV7-9
J gene: TRBJ2-1
CDR3 protein: CASSRRQLTSGVYNEQFF
CDR3 DNA: TGTGCCAGCAGCAGACGTCAGCTCACTAGCGGGGTCTACAATGAGCAGTTCTTC

clone size: .
CDR3 length: 15
D gene: .
V gene: TRBV5-8
J gene: TRBJ1-6
CDR3 protein: CASSLVGGFGSPLHF
CDR3 DNA: TGTGCCAGCAGCTTGGTAGGAGGTTTCGGTTCACCCCTCCACTTT

clone size: .
CDR3 length: 16
D gene: .
V gene: TRBV6-1
J gene: TRBJ2-3
CDR3 protein: CASSEGCRGCTDTQYF
CDR3 DNA: TGTGCCAGCAGTGAAGGGTGCAGGGGTTGCACAGATACGCAGTATTTT

clone size: .
CDR3 length: 16
D gene: TRBD1
V gene: TRBV5-8
J gene: TRBJ2-7
CDR3 protein: CASSLDNWDREVEQYF
CDR3 DNA: TGTGCCAGCAGCTTGGATAATTGGGACAGGGAGGTCGAGCAGTACTTC

clone size: .
CDR3 length: 16
D gene: TRBD1
V gene: TRBV15
J gene: TRBJ1-1
CDR3 protein: CATRQRRGQTNTEAFF
CDR3 DNA: TGTGCCACCAGACAAAGGAGGGGACAGACGAACACTGAAGCTTTCTTT

clone size: .
CDR3 length: 15
D gene: TRBD1
V gene: TRBV4-1
J gene: TRBJ1-5
CDR3 protein: CASSQDGQGDQPQHF
CDR3 DNA: TGCGCCAGCAGCCAAGACGGACAGGGCGATCAGCCCCAGCATTTT

clone size: once
CDR3 length: 16
D gene: TRBD1
V gene: TRBV5-1
J gene: TRBJ1-2
CDR3 protein: CASTGTGTGVNYGYTF
CDR3 DNA: TGCGCCAGCACCGGAACCGGGACAGGGGTAAACTATGGCTACACCTTC

clone size: .
CDR3 length: 15
D gene: TRBD2
V gene: TRBV19
J gene: TRBJ2-1
CDR3 protein: CASSMLAGGTDEQFF
CDR3 DNA: TGTGCCAGTAGTATGTTAGCGGGGGGGACGGATGAGCAGTTCTTC

clone size: .
CDR3 length: 15
D gene: TRBD1
V gene: TRBV4-1
J gene: TRBJ1-1
CDR3 protein: CASSQVVDRGTEAFF
CDR3 DNA: TGCGCCAGCAGCCAAGTGGTGGACAGGGGCACTGAAGCTTTCTTT

clone size: few
CDR3 length: 15
D gene: .
V gene: TRBV7-9
J gene: TRBJ1-2
CDR3 protein: CASSNIMGPLYGYTF
CDR3 DNA: TGTGCCAGCAGCAACATCATGGGGCCCCTCTATGGCTACACCTTC

clone size: .
CDR3 length: 14
D gene: .
V gene: TRBV2
J gene: TRBJ2-3
CDR3 protein: CASSEWGGTDTQYF
CDR3 DNA: TGTGCCAGCAGTGAGTGGGGGGGCACAGATACGCAGTATTTT

clone size: once
CDR3 length: 16
D gene: .
V gene: TRBV29-1
J gene: TRBJ2-1
CDR3 protein: CSVLSDLPKSRWEQFF
CDR3 DNA: TGCAGCGTTCTCTCAGACTTACCCAAATCTAGGTGGGAGCAGTTCTTC

clone size: .
CDR3 length: 12
D gene: TRBD1
V gene: TRBV5-1
J gene: TRBJ2-7
CDR3 protein: CASSLDRGQQYF
CDR3 DNA: TGCGCCAGCAGCTTGGATAGGGGGCAGCAGTACTTC

clone size: .
CDR3 length: 16
D gene: .
V gene: TRBV14
J gene: TRBJ2-1
CDR3 protein: CASSPGSDRLSNEQFF
CDR3 DNA: TGTGCCAGCAGCCCTGGATCCGACAGGTTATCCAATGAGCAGTTCTTC

clone size: .
CDR3 length: 14
D gene: .
V gene: TRBV27
J gene: TRBJ1-4
CDR3 protein: CATKPGARDEKLFF
CDR3 DNA: TGTGCCACCAAGCCAGGGGCGCGGGATGAAAAACTGTTTTTT

clone size: .
CDR3 length: 15
D gene: TRBD1
V gene: TRBV5-3
J gene: TRBJ2-7
CDR3 protein: CARSRGQGASGEQYF
CDR3 DNA: TGTGCCAGAAGCCGGGGACAGGGGGCTAGTGGAGAGCAGTACTTC

clone size: .
CDR3 length: 15
D gene: TRBD1
V gene: TRBV5-5
J gene: TRBJ1-2
CDR3 protein: CASRVDRVPVYGYTF
CDR3 DNA: TGTGCCAGCAGGGTTGACAGGGTACCCGTCTATGGCTACACCTTC